This T cell receptor (beta chain) was obtained from a study of T cell repertoires in cytomegalovirus infection. About the study: Carrying CMV and the relevant HLA type showed in public TCR beta signatures.

TCRdb called the reads again in MiXCR, with one record for every CDR3 protein. Counted here are roughly 250,000 distinct CDR3 sequences, roughly 12% occurring once; the ten biggest clones make up 1.5% to 2%. Germline V lookup: CDR1 SGHTA, CDR2 FQGNSA. The V and J ends lost 5 bases and 5 bases respectively, with 24 bases between them. The CDR3 length is 18 residues. Study-level findings and limits: HLA-C-restricted, CMV-specific TCR beta clonotypes were dominant ex vivo. People with CMV and the relevant HLA were identified by cumulative public TCR beta family frequency.

This clonotype was seen repeatedly, ten times or more. The antigen remains undetermined. This chain joins TRBV7-2 and TRBJ2-2; D call uncertain. Sequenced sample: PBMCs. This receptor was obtained from a human donor in good health (CMV status not recorded). Some clones in this sample may be carry-over from other donors' samples. The CDR3 reads CASSPDNQATRRTGELFF. The CDR3 bases are TGTGCCAGCAGCCCTGATAACCAAGCCACACGAAGGACCGGGGAGCTGTTTTTT.